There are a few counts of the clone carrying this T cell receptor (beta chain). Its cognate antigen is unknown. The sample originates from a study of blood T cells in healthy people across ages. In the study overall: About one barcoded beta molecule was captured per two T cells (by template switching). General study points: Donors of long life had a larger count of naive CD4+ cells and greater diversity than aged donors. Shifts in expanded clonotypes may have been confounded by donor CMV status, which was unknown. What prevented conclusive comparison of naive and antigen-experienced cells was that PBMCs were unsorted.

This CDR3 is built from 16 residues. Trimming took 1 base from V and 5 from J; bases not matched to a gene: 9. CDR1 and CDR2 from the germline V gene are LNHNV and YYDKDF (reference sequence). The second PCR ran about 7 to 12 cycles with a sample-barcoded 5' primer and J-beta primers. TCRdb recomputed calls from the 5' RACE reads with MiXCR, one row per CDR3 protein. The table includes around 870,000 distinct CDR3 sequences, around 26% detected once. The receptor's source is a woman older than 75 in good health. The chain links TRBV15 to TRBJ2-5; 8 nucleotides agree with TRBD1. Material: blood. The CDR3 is CATSRVGQGAFETQYF. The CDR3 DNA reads TGTGCCACCAGCAGAGTCGGGCAGGGGGCCTTTGAGACCCAGTACTTC.